The T cell receptor (beta chain) described here comes from a study of T cell changes during pregnancy in multiple sclerosis. V lost 5 bases and J 0 bases, leaving 14 bases between the germline ends. CDR1 and CDR2 (germline): SGHTA, FQGNSA. The CDR3 totals 16 residues. The repertoire was sequenced with immunoSEQ multiplex PCR; TCRdb's copy has only in-frame clones and lacks some. This table holds tens of thousands of clones, 85% to 95% found once. This chain links TRBV7-2 with TRBJ1-3; D might be TRBD1 (6 bases). Source: CD4+ T cells from peripheral blood mononuclear cells, taken after pregnancy. The clonotype was recovered from a female donor with multiple sclerosis, enrolled in a pregnancy study. The CDR3 DNA reads as TGTGCCAGCAGCAGGTGGGGGACACGCTCTGGAAACACCATATATTTT. It specifies CASSRWGTRSGNTIYF.